This T cell receptor beta chain originates from a study of shared clonotypes between healthy human individuals (dated by TCRdb to 2020 to 2022). In terms of the full investigation: The cohort comprised two women and a few men aged 18 to 49 years. For each donor, CD4 naive and CD4 memory were each run on three plates, CD8 naive on two plates, and CD8 memory on one plate. The study deeply sequenced blood TCR repertoires of five healthy adults to estimate repertoire size and the extent of clonotype sharing between individuals. Different laboratories and diverse techniques were used to prepare libraries and sequence TCR repertoires, to increase sequencing depth and limit assay-specific biases. Per donor, leukapheresis produced somewhere between about 0.8 and 9 billion PBMCs. Here is what the overall study found, with its caveats: Pairwise subsampling indicated that sequencing depth was expected to affect the degree of clonotype sharing among donors. When a handful of donors were compared, the shared fraction of clonotypes was 5% to 6.5% for naive CD4, around 3.5% for naive CD8, more than 2% for memory CD4, and around 0.4% for memory CD8. Naive subsets generally had larger estimated clonotype richness than memory subsets did. The small number of donors limited the genetic and exposure-history diversity represented. Clonotypes shared by all four sorted-subset donors showed higher generation probabilities than non-shared clonotypes. Rarefaction of sorted-subset datasets indicated incomplete sequencing despite the large sequencing depth. Sampling was restricted to blood, and TCR repertoires in tissues likely differ from the TCR repertoires found in blood.

Using the deep immunoSEQ assay, TCR CDR3 regions were amplified from genomic DNA by multiplex PCR. Extracted genomic DNA from each cell subset was spread evenly across all wells of several immunoSEQ 96-well plates, with each plate serving as a replicate. For sorted subsets, approximately 210 ng of genomic DNA, equivalent to 25,000 to 35,000 T cell genomes, went into each replicate PCR. The purified libraries were quantified using a Qubit 3.0 fluorometer, sized with a Bioanalyzer 2100, and then quantified again using the KAPA Library Quantification kit. Each immunoSEQ 96-well plate was sequenced on its own single-read 150-cycle Illumina NextSeq 550 flow cell. The authors processed their data as follows. Because only junctional sequences without quality scores were contained in the immunoSEQ output, filtering matching that applied to full-length reads could not be performed. To assign V/J genes and CDR3, sequences were annotated against IMGT germline references using PyIR, a Python wrapper for IgBLAST v1.9. Reads were removed for weak V/J assignments (E-value above 1e-6), missing CDR3, stop codons, out-of-frame junctions, or ambiguous translated residues. V3J clonotypes were defined as sequences sharing the same inferred V gene, J gene, and CDR3 amino acid sequence. Percentage overlap between repertoires was calculated by dividing the number of shared unique clonotypes by the size of the smaller repertoire. Repertoire richness was assessed with RTK rarefaction, the Chao1 estimator, and Recon v2.1 estimates of unobserved clonotypes. OLGA was used to compute generation probabilities for all TCRbeta clonotypes that the gDNA method yielded from a handful of donors. The table comes from immuneACCESS by way of TCRdb, which keeps in-frame sequences with V and J called. Part of the clones is missing from these tables; in studies checked, under half for an unresolved V gene and the rest for unknown reasons. V and J calls and clone size follow that table, whereas D and trimming were derived from the DNA. For this sample there are roughly 500,000 clones; approximately 94% appear just once. The top ten constitute around 0.067% of the sample.

The donors were healthy, HIV-negative adults with no recently reported acute infections or vaccinations. All donors were Caucasian adults living in Nashville, Tennessee, USA. CD4+ T cells were enriched by magnetic negative selection, after which naive cells were positively selected on CD45RA and the negative fraction was taken as the memory subset. After blood collection by leukapheresis, PBMCs were isolated using Ficoll-Histopaque density gradient centrifugation and then cryopreserved in the vapor phase of liquid nitrogen. Analytical flow cytometry was used to check the purity and quantity of every magnetically sorted T cell population. Genomic DNA was isolated from every sorted fraction and measured by UV absorbance on a Nanodrop 2000c. In the case of this clone: Its cognate antigen has yet to be identified. Base qualities are missing; no much larger clone stands one base away.

Trimming takes 3 bases from V and 7 bases from J, and the germline ends sit 10 bases apart. The CDR3 contains 12 residues, cysteine and phenylalanine counted. Solely the CDR3 DNA is kept, with 36 bases framed from the first base. From a lookup of the germline V gene, CDR1 and CDR2 are SGHRS and YFSETQ. Rearrangement joined TRBV5-1 to TRBJ2-5, with a weak D call of TRBD2 (6 bases match). Sequenced material: naive CD4+ T cells sorted from blood. Sample cell subset or site, as interpreted from the label and publication: CD45RA+ positively selected. This sequence was found in a woman aged 25 to 39 in good health. The CDR3 loop reads CASSYEEGTQYF. In nucleotides, the sequence is TGCGCCAGCAGCTATGAGGAGGGGACCCAGTACTTC.